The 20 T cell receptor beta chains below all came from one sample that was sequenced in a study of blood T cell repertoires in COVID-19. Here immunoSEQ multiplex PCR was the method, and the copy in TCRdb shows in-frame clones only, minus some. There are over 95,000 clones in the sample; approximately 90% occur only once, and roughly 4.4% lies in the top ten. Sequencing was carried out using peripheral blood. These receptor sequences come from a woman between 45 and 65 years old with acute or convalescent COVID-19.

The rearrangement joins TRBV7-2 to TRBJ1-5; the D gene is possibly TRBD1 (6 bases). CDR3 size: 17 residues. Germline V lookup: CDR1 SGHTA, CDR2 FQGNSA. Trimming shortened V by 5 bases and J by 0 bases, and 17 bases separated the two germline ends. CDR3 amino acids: CASSDTRGGGSNQPQHF. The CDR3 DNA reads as TGTGCCAGCAGCGATACCCGGGGAGGGGGTAGCAATCAGCCCCAGCATTTT.

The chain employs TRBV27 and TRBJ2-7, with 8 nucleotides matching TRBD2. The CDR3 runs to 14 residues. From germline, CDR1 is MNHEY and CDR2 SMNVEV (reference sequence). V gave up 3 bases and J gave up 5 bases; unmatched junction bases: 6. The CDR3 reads CASSLMAGGDEQYF. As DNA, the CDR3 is TGTGCCAGCAGTTTGATGGCGGGGGGAGACGAGCAGTACTTC.

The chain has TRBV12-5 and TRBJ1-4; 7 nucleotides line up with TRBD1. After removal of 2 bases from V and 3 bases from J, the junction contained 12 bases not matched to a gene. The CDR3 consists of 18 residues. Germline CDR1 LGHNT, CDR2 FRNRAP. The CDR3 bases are TGTGCTAGTGGTTTGCCATGGGACAGAACGTCGCCTAATGAAAAACTGTTTTTT. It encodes CASGLPWDRTSPNEKLFF.

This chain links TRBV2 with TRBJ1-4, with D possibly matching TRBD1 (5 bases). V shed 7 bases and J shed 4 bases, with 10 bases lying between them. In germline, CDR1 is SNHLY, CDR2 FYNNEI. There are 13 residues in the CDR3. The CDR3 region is CASNQGYNEKLFF. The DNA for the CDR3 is TGTGCCAGCAATCAGGGTTATAATGAAAAACTGTTTTTT.

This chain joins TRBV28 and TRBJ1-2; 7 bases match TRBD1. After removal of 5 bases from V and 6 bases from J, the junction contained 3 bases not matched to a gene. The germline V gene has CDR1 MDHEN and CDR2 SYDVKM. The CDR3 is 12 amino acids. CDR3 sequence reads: CASSQTGNGYTF. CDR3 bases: TGTGCCAGCAGTCAGACAGGGAATGGCTACACCTTC.

The CDR3, as DNA: TGTGCCACGCGACAGGGGTTAGCCACCGGGGAGCTGTTTTTT. It translates to CATRQGLATGELFF. This rearrangement joins TRBV15 to TRBJ2-2; 8 bases are shared with TRBD1. The CDR3 contains 14 residues. CDR1 and CDR2 (germline): LNHNV, YYDKDF (reference sequence). The V and J ends lost 9 bases and 4 bases, in that order; junction bases with no gene match: 7.

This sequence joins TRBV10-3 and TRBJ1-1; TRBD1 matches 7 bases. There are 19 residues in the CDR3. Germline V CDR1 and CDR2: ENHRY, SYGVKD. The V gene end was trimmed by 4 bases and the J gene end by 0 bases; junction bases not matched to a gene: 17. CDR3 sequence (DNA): TGTGCCATCAGTGGCCCAAGCCTAAATCAGACAGGGTTGAACACTGAAGCTTTCTTT. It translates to CAISGPSLNQTGLNTEAFF.

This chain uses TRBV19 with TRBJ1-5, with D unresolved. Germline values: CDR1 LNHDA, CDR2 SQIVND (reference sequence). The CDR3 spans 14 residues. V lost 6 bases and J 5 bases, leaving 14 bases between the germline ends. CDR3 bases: TGTGCCAGTAGGCACGAGGGCGGACATCAGCCCCAGCATTTT. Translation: CASRHEGGHQPQHF.

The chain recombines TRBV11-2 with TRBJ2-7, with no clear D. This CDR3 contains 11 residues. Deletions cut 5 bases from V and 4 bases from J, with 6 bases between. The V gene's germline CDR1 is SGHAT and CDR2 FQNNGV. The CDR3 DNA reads TGTGCCAGCAGCCCTCGTTACGAGCAGTACTTC. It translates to CASSPRYEQYF.

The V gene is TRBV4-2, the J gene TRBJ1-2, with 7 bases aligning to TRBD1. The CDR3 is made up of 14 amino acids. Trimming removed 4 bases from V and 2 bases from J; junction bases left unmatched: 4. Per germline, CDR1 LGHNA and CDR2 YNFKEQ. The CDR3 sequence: CASSPSTGNYGYTF. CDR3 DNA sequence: TGTGCCAGCAGCCCTTCGACAGGGAACTATGGCTACACCTTC.

The CDR3 spells CAVGRGQGEQFF. Here the CDR3 DNA reads TGTGCCGTCGGGAGGGGTCAGGGTGAGCAGTTCTTC. This chain uses TRBV28 with TRBJ2-1, with 8 bases identical to TRBD2. CDR3 length: 12 residues. Trimming removed 11 bases from V and 9 bases from J; junction bases left unmatched: 9. Germline V gives CDR1 MDHEN, CDR2 SYDVKM.

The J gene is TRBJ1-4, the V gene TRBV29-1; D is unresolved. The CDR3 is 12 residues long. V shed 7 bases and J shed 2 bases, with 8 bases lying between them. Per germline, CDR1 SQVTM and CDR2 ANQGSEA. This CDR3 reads CSASVTNEKLFF. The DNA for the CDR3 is TGCAGCGCGTCAGTTACTAATGAAAAACTGTTTTTT.

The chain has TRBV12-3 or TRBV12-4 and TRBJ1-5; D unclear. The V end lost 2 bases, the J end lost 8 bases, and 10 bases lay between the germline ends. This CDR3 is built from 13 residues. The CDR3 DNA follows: TGTGCCAGCAGTTTATCTCCCGGAGAGCCCCAGCATTTT. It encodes CASSLSPGEPQHF.

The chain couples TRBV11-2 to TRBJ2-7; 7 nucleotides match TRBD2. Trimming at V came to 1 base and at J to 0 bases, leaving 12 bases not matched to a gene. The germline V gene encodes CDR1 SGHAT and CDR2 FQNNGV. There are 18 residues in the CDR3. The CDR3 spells CASSLGPSGASSSYEQYF. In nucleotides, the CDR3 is TGTGCCAGCAGCTTAGGACCCAGCGGGGCCTCCAGCTCCTACGAGCAGTACTTC.

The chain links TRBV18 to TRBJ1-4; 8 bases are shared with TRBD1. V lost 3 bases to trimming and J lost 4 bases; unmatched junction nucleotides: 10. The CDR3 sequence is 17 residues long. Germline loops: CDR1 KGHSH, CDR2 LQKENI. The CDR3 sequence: CASSPDRAGGFNEKLFF. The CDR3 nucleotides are TGTGCCAGCTCACCGGACAGGGCTGGGGGATTTAATGAAAAACTGTTTTTT.

In DNA form, the CDR3 reads TGTGCCACCAGCCCGACAGACTCCTACGAGCAGTACTTC. This encodes CATSPTDSYEQYF. This rearrangement joins TRBV24-1 to TRBJ2-7; a weak D match, TRBD1 (5 bases). In germline, CDR1 is KGHDR, CDR2 SFDVKD. V lost 7 bases to trimming and J lost 0 bases, with 9 bases between them. The CDR3 has 13 amino acids.

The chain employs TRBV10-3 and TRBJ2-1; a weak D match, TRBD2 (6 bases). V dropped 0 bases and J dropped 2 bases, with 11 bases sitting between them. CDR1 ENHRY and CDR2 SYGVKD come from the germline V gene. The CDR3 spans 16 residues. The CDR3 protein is CAISESGRGAYNEQFF. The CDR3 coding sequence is TGTGCCATCAGTGAGTCAGGGCGGGGTGCCTACAATGAGCAGTTCTTC.

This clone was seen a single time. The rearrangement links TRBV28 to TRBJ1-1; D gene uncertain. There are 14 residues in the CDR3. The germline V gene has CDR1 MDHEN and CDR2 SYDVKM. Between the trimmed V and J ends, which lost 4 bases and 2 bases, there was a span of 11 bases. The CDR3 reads CASSSNPGNTEAFF. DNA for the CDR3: TGTGCCAGCAGTTCTAATCCGGGAAACACTGAAGCTTTCTTT.

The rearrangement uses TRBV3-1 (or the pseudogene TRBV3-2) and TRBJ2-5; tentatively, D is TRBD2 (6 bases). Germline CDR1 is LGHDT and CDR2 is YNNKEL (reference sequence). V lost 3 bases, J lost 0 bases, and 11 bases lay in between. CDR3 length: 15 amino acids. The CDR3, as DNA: TGTGCCAGCAGCCAGAGGGACTTACACCAAGAGACCCAGTACTTC. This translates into CASSQRDLHQETQYF.

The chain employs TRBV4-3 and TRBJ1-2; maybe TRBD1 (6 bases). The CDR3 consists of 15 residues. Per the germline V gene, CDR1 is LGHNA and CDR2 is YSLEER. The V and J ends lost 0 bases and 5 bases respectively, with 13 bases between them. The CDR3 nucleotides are TGCGCCAGCAGCCAAGACCGCTCGACAGGTTATGGCTACACCTTC. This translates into CASSQDRSTGYGYTF.